Detailed here is one T cell receptor (beta chain). The target of this receptor is not known. Qualities for individual bases were not recorded, and no much larger clone is one base off. The source of the sample is a study of blood T cells in healthy people across ages (dated by TCRdb to 2013 to 2016). With respect to the entire study: Template switching captured roughly one uniquely barcoded TCR beta cDNA molecule per two T cells in model experiments. To track age-related changes in TCR beta repertoire diversity, the study relied on deep sequencing normalized with unique cDNA molecular identifiers. The donors were divided into four age groups: young (average approximately 16 years), middle-aged (roughly 42), aged (approximately 59) and long-lived (82). The study analyzed two additional independent replicas of 1 million unique cDNA reads from the same blood draw for two donors, one aged 18 to 29 and one aged 80 or older. Results the study describes overall, beyond this receptor: Donor CMV infection status was unknown, potentially confounding age-related changes in expanded clonotypes. The percentage of naive T cells measured by flow cytometry correlated strongly with observed TCR beta diversity. Estimates of total diversity based on one million sequenced T cells were considered lower bounds and underestimates. Conclusive comparison of naive and antigen-experienced compartments was prevented by the profiling of bulk unsorted PBMCs. Compared with the aged group, more naive CD4+ T cells, fewer expanded clones and increased TCR diversity were shown by the long-lived group, suggesting age selection. Observed TCR beta diversity per million T cells fell roughly linearly with age, and a significant reduction was already apparent by age approximately 41.

V and J lose 5 bases and 8 bases, and a span of 18 bases separates them. Reading from cysteine to phenylalanine, the CDR3 counts 14 amino acids. Just the 42-base CDR3 DNA is kept, in frame starting at base 1. CDR1 and CDR2, looked up from the germline V gene (reference sequence), are MNHEY and SMNVEV. The approximately 39 donors, aged about 6 to 90 years, were systemically healthy Caucasian individuals from Russia. Each donor gave approximately 9.3 milliliters of peripheral blood, collected into EDTA-treated Vacutainer tubes. Ficoll-Paque density-gradient centrifugation was used to isolate PBMCs, with at least 7 million obtained per sample. Trizol reagent was used to extract total RNA from PBMCs, with at least 5 micrograms per sample. The percentages of naive CD45RAhigh/CD27high T cells were determined by flow cytometry on a PBMC aliquot from every donor. The method was 5' RACE. For sequencing, an Illumina HiSeq 2500 was employed. A second about 7 to 12 cycle PCR used a sample-barcoded 5' primer and a J-beta primer mix. A template-switch 5' adaptor carrying 12 random nucleotides introduced a unique molecular identifier onto each TCR beta cDNA molecule. At least 2.5 million CDR3-containing paired-end reads were obtained from each sample. All of the RNA was converted into first-strand cDNA using the Mint cDNA synthesis kit, with a TRBC-specific oligonucleotide serving as the primer. After uracil-DNA glycosylase treatment, a first 18-cycle PCR used universal primers M1SS and BC2_uni_R on all cDNA. The original methods were these. For normalization, 1 million high-quality reads, each with a distinct molecular identifier, were randomly selected from each sample. Reads with shared molecular identifiers were discarded instead of being binned into consensus sequences. CDR3 identification, clonotype clustering and error correction used MiTCR with a Q25 quality threshold and the strictest error-elimination algorithm. A nonparametric unseen species model with Euler transformation was used to estimate lower-bound total TCR beta diversity. The public reads were reanalyzed by TCRdb: fastp trimming at Q25, MiXCR alignment, in-frame beta chains only. All rows with the same CDR3 protein become a single entry with the most common DNA and genes. None of the V and J calls come from the authors' own analysis; TCRdb made them. This sample comprises roughly 500,000 distinct CDR3 sequences, 24% of them detected only once. The ten biggest clones cover 8.5% to 9.5% of the sample.

These data were also filed under a second study, of T cells of mothers and their children. The second study reports: Nine systemically healthy Caucasian individuals served as donors, namely three mothers together with their six children. cDNA synthesis used all of the extracted RNA, with around 1.4 ug of RNA in each 15 ul reaction. In the second PCR, sample barcodes and 2-4 random nucleotides were introduced via the M1S primer. Each mother yielded over 9 million TCR beta CDR3 reads and each child about 3 million reads. Thymic selection similarly shapes TCR recombination output in related and unrelated pairs, with minor effect from inherited differences. Normalized repertoire overlap in related mother-child pairs was always slightly higher than in unrelated mother-child pairs, but the difference was never significant. No persistent microchimeric T cell clones were found, with a detection sensitivity of roughly 92 clones per million clonotypes. The study used deep NGS to compare TCR beta repertoires of mothers and children, seeking features distinguishing related mother-child pairs from unrelated individuals. Mothers averaged roughly 40 +/- 4 years of age and children averaged around 10 +/- 4 years. After adapter ligation with NEBNext reagents, the libraries were sequenced on Illumina HiSeq 2000 with 100+100 nt paired-end reads. To prevent cross-contamination, the mother and child libraries were prepared a month apart and were sequenced in separate runs. Between roughly 500,000 and 2,100,000 distinct TCR beta clonotypes were identified per donor. Naive TCR beta clonotypes were estimated from low-frequency clonotypes matched to each donor's FACS-determined naive share, without sorting.

The sample comprised blood. Recombination connected TRBV27 to TRBJ1-2; the D region possibly corresponds to TRBD1 (6 bases align). This receptor was identified in a boy younger than 18 in good health. The CDR3 reads as follows: CASSRVGGGEGYTF. The nucleotides read TGTGCCAGCAGTAGGGTCGGAGGGGGAGAAGGCTACACCTTC.